This TCR beta chain was captured by sequencing in a study of blood T cell repertoires in COVID-19. Libraries were prepared by immunoSEQ multiplex PCR; TCRdb keeps only in-frame clonotypes and omits some of them. The table lists 180,000 or so clones, around 90% of them singletons. The ends were cut back, 8 bases at V and 11 bases at J, with 19 bases in the middle. Germline lookup yields CDR1 LNHDA and CDR2 SQIVND (reference sequence). The CDR3 consists of 13 residues. The sequence derives from a woman aged 50 to 60 with acute or convalescent COVID-19. Sample: peripheral blood. The rearrangement uses TRBV19 and TRBJ2-1; D perhaps matches TRBD2 (6 bases). CDR3 region: CASLGGRHGKQFF. CDR3 DNA sequence: TGTGCCAGTCTCGGGGGTCGCCATGGAAAGCAGTTCTTC. Drawing the rest from reference TRBV19 and TRBJ2-1, the complete variable domain is DGGITQSPKYLFRKEGQNVTLSCEQNLNHDAMYWYRQDPGQGLRLIYYSQIVNDFQKGDIAEGYSVSREKKESFPLTVTSAQKNPTAFYLCASLGGRHGKQFFGPGTRLTVL.